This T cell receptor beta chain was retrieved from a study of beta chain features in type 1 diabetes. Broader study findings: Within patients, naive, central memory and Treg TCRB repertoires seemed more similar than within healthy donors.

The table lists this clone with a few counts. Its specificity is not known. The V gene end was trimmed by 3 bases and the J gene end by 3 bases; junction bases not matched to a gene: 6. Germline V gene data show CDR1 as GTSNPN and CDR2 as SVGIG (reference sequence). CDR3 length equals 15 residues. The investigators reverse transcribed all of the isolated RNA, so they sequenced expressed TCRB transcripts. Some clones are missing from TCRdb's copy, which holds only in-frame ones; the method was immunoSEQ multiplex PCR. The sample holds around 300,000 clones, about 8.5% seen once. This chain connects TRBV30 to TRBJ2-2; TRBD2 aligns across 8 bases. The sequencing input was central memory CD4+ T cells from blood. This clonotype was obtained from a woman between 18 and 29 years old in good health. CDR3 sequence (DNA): TGTGCCTGGAGGAGACAAGCGGGAGACACCGGGGAGCTGTTTTTT. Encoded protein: CAWRRQAGDTGELFF.